This TCR beta chain originates from a study of human T cells and chemical hapten exposure. On the study more broadly: How much TCR each sample yielded varied, mostly because pooled library volumes differed slightly.

The authors' total RNA extraction used unfractionated whole blood. Unique molecular identifiers were linked by the library to individual cDNA molecules. TCRdb reprocessed the reads with MiXCR, giving one entry per CDR3 protein. Here the sample spans 95,000 to 150,000 distinct CDR3 sequences, around 9% being singletons. The CDR3 runs 14 residues. Trimming left V 6 bases short and J 8 bases short, with 19 bases between. Germline V gene data show CDR1 as MNHEY and CDR2 as SVGAGI. Ten or more counts support this clonotype. Sequencing was performed on whole blood. The source is a human donor in good health. Some clones in this sample may be carry-over from other donors' samples. This rearrangement joins TRBV6-5 to TRBJ1-1; possible D gene TRBD1, 5 bases. CDR3 bases: TGTGCCAGCAGGGTACCGACCTCCCAGGGAGAAGCTTTCTTT. Translated: CASRVPTSQGEAFF.